This is a list of T cell receptor beta chains from one sample in a study of blood T cell repertoires in COVID-19. The table came from immunoSEQ multiplex PCR; TCRdb's copy has only in-frame clones and leaves some out. The table has some 300,000 clones, approximately 89% seen once. Sample: PBMCs or T cells enriched from blood (not recorded which). The receptors derive from a woman in her 50s who had been exposed to COVID-19. Each CDR3 is given with its conserved first and last residue. A D gene is named only where the DNA matches it firmly. Expanded clones are given a class, and other clones once, few, many or no size at all.

abundance: NA; v_gene: TRBV4-2; d_gene: TRBD2; len: 18; j_gene: TRBJ2-7; CDR3nt: TGTGCCAGCAGCCAAGACCCCGGGGGGAAGCATACCAATTACGAGCAGTACTTC; CDR3aa: CASSQDPGGKHTNYEQYF
abundance: NA; v_gene: TRBV5-1; d_gene: TRBD1; len: 13; j_gene: TRBJ1-4; CDR3nt: TGCGCCAGCAGCTGGGACAGTAATGAAAAACTGTTTTTT; CDR3aa: CASSWDSNEKLFF
abundance: once; v_gene: TRBV30; d_gene: TRBD1; len: 15; j_gene: TRBJ2-2; CDR3nt: TGTGCCTCGCCGGGACAGCGCGCGAACACCGGGGAGCTGTTTTTT; CDR3aa: CASPGQRANTGELFF
abundance: NA; v_gene: TRBV28; d_gene: TRBD1; len: 16; j_gene: TRBJ1-5; CDR3nt: TGTGCCAGCAGCCAAGGACAGGGGGCTGTCAATCAGCCCCAGCATTTT; CDR3aa: CASSQGQGAVNQPQHF
abundance: once; v_gene: TRBV27; d_gene: TRBD1; len: 14; j_gene: TRBJ2-7; CDR3nt: TGTGCCAGCAGTTTTGCCAGGGGGAACTACGAGCAGTACTTC; CDR3aa: CASSFARGNYEQYF
abundance: NA; v_gene: TRBV20-1; d_gene: NA; len: 11; j_gene: TRBJ1-2; CDR3nt: TGCAGTGCTTCGACATACTATGGCTACACCTTC; CDR3aa: CSASTYYGYTF
abundance: NA; v_gene: TRBV19; d_gene: NA; len: 14; j_gene: TRBJ2-2; CDR3nt: TGTGCCAGTAGTATCGCCAGGGGTCCCGGGGAGCTGTTTTTT; CDR3aa: CASSIARGPGELFF
abundance: once; v_gene: TRBV6-1; d_gene: TRBD1; len: 14; j_gene: TRBJ1-6; CDR3nt: TGTGCCAGCAGTGAAGACAGGGGTGGTTCACCCCTCCACTTT; CDR3aa: CASSEDRGGSPLHF
abundance: NA; v_gene: TRBV5-6; d_gene: NA; len: 14; j_gene: TRBJ1-5; CDR3nt: TGTGCCAGCAGCTTGGACAGCACAAATCAGCCCCAGCATTTT; CDR3aa: CASSLDSTNQPQHF
abundance: few; v_gene: TRBV5-4; d_gene: NA; len: 16; j_gene: TRBJ1-4; CDR3nt: TGTGCCAGCAGCTTGGGGGCGGGGGTAGGTGGAGAAAAACTGTTTTTT; CDR3aa: CASSLGAGVGGEKLFF
abundance: NA; v_gene: TRBV15; d_gene: NA; len: 16; j_gene: TRBJ1-3; CDR3nt: TGTGCCACCAGCAGTAGTCCGGGAAACTCTGGAAACACCATATATTTT; CDR3aa: CATSSSPGNSGNTIYF
abundance: NA; v_gene: TRBV11-1; d_gene: TRBD1; len: 15; j_gene: TRBJ1-1; CDR3nt: TGTGCCAGCAGCTTAGAGGACAGGGGGAACACTGAAGCTTTCTTT; CDR3aa: CASSLEDRGNTEAFF
abundance: NA; v_gene: TRBV5-4; d_gene: NA; len: 13; j_gene: TRBJ2-7; CDR3nt: TGTGCCAGCAGCTTGTCCCTAGGCGACGAGCAGTACTTC; CDR3aa: CASSLSLGDEQYF
abundance: NA; v_gene: TRBV30; d_gene: NA; len: 17; j_gene: TRBJ1-3; CDR3nt: TGTGCCTGTCACTCTTTGGACGGGACTAGTACTGGAAACACCATATATTTT; CDR3aa: CACHSLDGTSTGNTIYF
abundance: once; v_gene: TRBV6-5; d_gene: TRBD1; len: 15; j_gene: TRBJ1-2; CDR3nt: TGTGCCAGCAGTTACGACAGGGGGCGAGCCTATGGCTACACCTTC; CDR3aa: CASSYDRGRAYGYTF
abundance: NA; v_gene: TRBV2; d_gene: TRBD2; len: 16; j_gene: TRBJ2-1; CDR3nt: TGTGCCAGCAGTCCGCTAGCGGGGGCGTCCTACAATGAGCAGTTCTTC; CDR3aa: CASSPLAGASYNEQFF
abundance: NA; v_gene: TRBV2; d_gene: NA; len: 13; j_gene: TRBJ1-5; CDR3nt: TGTGCCAGCAGTCCAGGACGGGGTCAGCCCCAGCATTTT; CDR3aa: CASSPGRGQPQHF
abundance: NA; v_gene: TRBV7-2; d_gene: NA; len: 13; j_gene: TRBJ1-1; CDR3nt: TGTGCCAGCAGCAAGAGGAGGTTAGCTGAAGCTTTCTTT; CDR3aa: CASSKRRLAEAFF
abundance: NA; v_gene: TRBV30; d_gene: NA; len: 14; j_gene: TRBJ1-1; CDR3nt: TGTGCCTCTACCTTGCGGAGTTCGAACACTGAAGCTTTCTTT; CDR3aa: CASTLRSSNTEAFF
abundance: NA; v_gene: TRBV3-1/TRBV3-2; d_gene: NA; len: 14; j_gene: TRBJ1-1; CDR3nt: TGTGCCAGCAGCCAAGACGGCGGGAACACTGAAGCTTTCTTT; CDR3aa: CASSQDGGNTEAFF
abundance: NA; v_gene: TRBV28; d_gene: NA; len: 14; j_gene: TRBJ2-5; CDR3nt: TGTGCCAGCAGTCAGCCCCCGAGGCGGGAGACCCAGTACTTC; CDR3aa: CASSQPPRRETQYF
abundance: once; v_gene: TRBV5-1; d_gene: NA; len: 16; j_gene: TRBJ2-2; CDR3nt: TGCGCCAGCAGTCTTTTTCCGGGACAGAACACCGGGGAGCTGTTTTTT; CDR3aa: CASSLFPGQNTGELFF
abundance: NA; v_gene: TRBV19; d_gene: TRBD1; len: 14; j_gene: TRBJ2-7; CDR3nt: TGTGCCAGTAGTATACGGGACAGGGTTTACGAGCAGTACTTC; CDR3aa: CASSIRDRVYEQYF
abundance: NA; v_gene: TRBV5-6; d_gene: TRBD1; len: 16; j_gene: TRBJ1-6; CDR3nt: TGTGCCAGCAGCCCGGACAGGGCGGCCTATAATTCACCCCTCCACTTT; CDR3aa: CASSPDRAAYNSPLHF
abundance: NA; v_gene: TRBV11-1; d_gene: NA; len: 14; j_gene: TRBJ2-2; CDR3nt: TGTGCCAGCAGCGCGGACACGAACACCGGGGAGCTGTTTTTT; CDR3aa: CASSADTNTGELFF
abundance: NA; v_gene: TRBV10-3; d_gene: NA; len: 12; j_gene: TRBJ1-2; CDR3nt: TGTGCCATCAGTGAGTCCGGTTATGGCTACACCTTC; CDR3aa: CAISESGYGYTF
abundance: NA; v_gene: TRBV20-1; d_gene: TRBD2; len: 14; j_gene: TRBJ2-7; CDR3nt: TGCAGTGCTAGTAGGGTAGCGGGGGTTTACGAGCAGTACTTC; CDR3aa: CSASRVAGVYEQYF
abundance: NA; v_gene: TRBV6-9; d_gene: NA; len: 14; j_gene: TRBJ1-4; CDR3nt: TGTGCCAGCAGTTATTCAGAAGGAGGTGAAAAACTGTTTTTT; CDR3aa: CASSYSEGGEKLFF
abundance: NA; v_gene: TRBV28; d_gene: NA; len: 14; j_gene: TRBJ2-7; CDR3nt: TGTGCCAGCAGTTTAGGCATCCCTCCCTACGAGCAGTACTTC; CDR3aa: CASSLGIPPYEQYF
abundance: once; v_gene: TRBV18; d_gene: NA; len: 13; j_gene: TRBJ1-2; CDR3nt: TGTGCCAGCTCACCAGCCGGGGGGAACCGCTACACCTTC; CDR3aa: CASSPAGGNRYTF
abundance: NA; v_gene: TRBV30; d_gene: NA; len: 15; j_gene: TRBJ2-7; CDR3nt: TGTGCCTGGAGGCTGGGGATGGGGGGGCCCTACGAGCAGTACTTC; CDR3aa: CAWRLGMGGPYEQYF
abundance: few; v_gene: TRBV28; d_gene: TRBD1; len: 14; j_gene: TRBJ1-5; CDR3nt: TGTGCCAGCAGACTGACAGGGCCCAATCAGCCCCAGCATTTT; CDR3aa: CASRLTGPNQPQHF
abundance: NA; v_gene: TRBV12-3/TRBV12-4; d_gene: TRBD1; len: 13; j_gene: TRBJ1-2; CDR3nt: TGTGCCAGCAGGGGACAGGGGGGCTATGGCTACACCTTC; CDR3aa: CASRGQGGYGYTF
abundance: NA; v_gene: TRBV30; d_gene: NA; len: 14; j_gene: TRBJ1-5; CDR3nt: TGTGCCTGGAGTGTAAGGGGCGGCCGCGTCCCCCAGCATTTT; CDR3aa: CAWSVRGGRVPQHF
abundance: NA; v_gene: TRBV11-2; d_gene: TRBD1; len: 14; j_gene: TRBJ1-4; CDR3nt: TGTGCCAGCAGACCAACAGGGGTCGACGAAAAACTGTTTTTT; CDR3aa: CASRPTGVDEKLFF
abundance: NA; v_gene: TRBV5-1; d_gene: TRBD1; len: 15; j_gene: TRBJ2-5; CDR3nt: TGCGCCAGCAGCATGGGACAGGGCCCACAAGAGACCCAGTACTTC; CDR3aa: CASSMGQGPQETQYF
abundance: NA; v_gene: TRBV5-1; d_gene: TRBD1; len: 17; j_gene: TRBJ2-7; CDR3nt: TGCGCCAGCAGCTTGGAGGGTGTCAGGGGGCCCGTCCTGGAGCAGTACTTC; CDR3aa: CASSLEGVRGPVLEQYF
abundance: NA; v_gene: TRBV9; d_gene: NA; len: 14; j_gene: TRBJ2-1; CDR3nt: TGTGCCAGCAGCCGTTGGGAGTTGCCAAATGAGCAGTTCTTC; CDR3aa: CASSRWELPNEQFF
abundance: NA; v_gene: TRBV2; d_gene: TRBD1; len: 13; j_gene: TRBJ1-5; CDR3nt: TGTGCCAGCAGCCCAACAGGGGTTCAGCCCCAGCATTTT; CDR3aa: CASSPTGVQPQHF
abundance: once; v_gene: TRBV25-1; d_gene: NA; len: 15; j_gene: TRBJ1-1; CDR3nt: TGTGCCAGCAGACAGGGTCAGTTCCGGGACACTGAAGCTTTCTTT; CDR3aa: CASRQGQFRDTEAFF
abundance: NA; v_gene: TRBV3-1/TRBV3-2; d_gene: TRBD2; len: 18; j_gene: TRBJ2-1; CDR3nt: TGTGCCAGCAGCCAAGAAATGCTAGCGGGGCTGTCCTACAATGAGCAGTTCTTC; CDR3aa: CASSQEMLAGLSYNEQFF
abundance: once; v_gene: TRBV6-6; d_gene: TRBD2; len: 14; j_gene: TRBJ2-2; CDR3nt: TGTGCCAGCAGCCGGACTAGCAGCACCGGGGAGCTGTTTTTT; CDR3aa: CASSRTSSTGELFF
abundance: NA; v_gene: TRBV15; d_gene: NA; len: 15; j_gene: TRBJ1-3; CDR3nt: TGTGCCACCAGCAGAGACAGGCCCTCTGGAAACACCATATATTTT; CDR3aa: CATSRDRPSGNTIYF
abundance: NA; v_gene: TRBV27; d_gene: TRBD1; len: 12; j_gene: TRBJ1-1; CDR3nt: TGTGCCAGCAGTCAGACAGGGGCTGAAGCTTTCTTT; CDR3aa: CASSQTGAEAFF
abundance: NA; v_gene: TRBV28; d_gene: TRBD1; len: 16; j_gene: TRBJ1-5; CDR3nt: TGTGCCAGCAGCACAACAGGGGGTTTTGGCAATCAGCCCCAGCATTTT; CDR3aa: CASSTTGGFGNQPQHF
abundance: NA; v_gene: TRBV19; d_gene: TRBD1; len: 15; j_gene: TRBJ1-5; CDR3nt: TGTGCCAGTAGTCGGGACAGTTATAGCAATCAGCCCCAGCATTTT; CDR3aa: CASSRDSYSNQPQHF
abundance: once; v_gene: TRBV5-1; d_gene: NA; len: 13; j_gene: TRBJ2-3; CDR3nt: TGCGCCAGCAGCTTGAAACTCACAGATACGCAGTATTTT; CDR3aa: CASSLKLTDTQYF
abundance: once; v_gene: TRBV28; d_gene: TRBD1; len: 16; j_gene: TRBJ1-2; CDR3nt: TGTGCCAGCAGTTTACTTCCCGGACAGGGCGACTATGGCTACACCTTC; CDR3aa: CASSLLPGQGDYGYTF